The 6 T cell receptor beta chains reported below all come from one sample, sequenced in a study of cytomegalovirus exposure and HLA in healthy donors. Method: immunoSEQ multiplex PCR; TCRdb's copy keeps in-frame clones and lacks some. Seen here are 200,000 or so clones, around 83% observed once, and the top ten hold 10% to 15%. The sample was PBMCs. These receptor sequences come from a young woman in good health and CMV-seropositive.

The chain combines TRBV6-5 with TRBJ1-5; tentative D call: TRBD1 (6 bases). This CDR3 contains 14 residues. The V gene lost 5 bases and the J gene lost 3 bases, with 11 bases spanning the gap. Germline lookup yields CDR1 MNHEY and CDR2 SVGAGI. Here the CDR3 DNA reads TGTGCCAGCAGTAAAACAGGGTTCAATCAGCCCCAGCATTTT. It encodes CASSKTGFNQPQHF.

The CDR3 coding sequence is TGTGCCAGCAGCGTAGCGGTAACCGCGGGGGAGCAGTTCTTC. Encoded protein: CASSVAVTAGEQFF. The chain couples TRBV9 to TRBJ2-1; perhaps TRBD2 as D (6 bases). Germline values: CDR1 SGDLS, CDR2 YYNGEE. Trimming took 0 bases from V and 10 from J, leaving 14 bases between them. The CDR3 is made up of 14 amino acids.

The rearrangement uses TRBV4-1 and TRBJ2-2; 15 bases match TRBD2. V shed 1 base, J shed 6 bases, and the junction held 6 bases outside the gene matches. The CDR3 covers 18 residues. From germline, CDR1 is MGHRA and CDR2 YSYEKL. The CDR3 DNA follows: TGCGCCAGCAGCCAAGGGACTAGCGGGAGGGCATGGGCCGGGGAGCTGTTTTTT. Residues: CASSQGTSGRAWAGELFF.

The chain has TRBV18 and TRBJ2-5; the D gene is possibly TRBD1 (5 bases). V lost 3 bases and J 5 bases, leaving 16 bases between the germline ends. CDR1 is KGHSH, CDR2 LQKENI, per germline. This CDR3 is 15 amino acids long. The CDR3 reads CASSPFPAKGETQYF. Written as DNA, the CDR3 is TGTGCCAGCTCACCCTTTCCGGCTAAGGGGGAGACCCAGTACTTC.

The chain joins TRBV19 to TRBJ2-7; a possible D gene is TRBD1 (6 bases). The CDR3 is 14 amino acids. Trimming took off 3 bases at V and 6 bases at J, with 15 bases between the two ends. In germline, CDR1 is LNHDA, CDR2 SQIVND (reference sequence). Here the CDR3 reads CASSIETGRGEQYF. The CDR3 DNA reads as TGTGCCAGTAGTATCGAGACAGGAAGAGGCGAGCAGTACTTC.

The gene calls are TRBV29-1 and TRBJ1-1; possibly TRBD1 for D (5 bases). V lost 4 bases to trimming and J lost 6 bases, with 15 bases between them. Germline V gene lookup returns CDR1 SQVTM and CDR2 ANQGSEA. This CDR3 is 13 amino acids long. Here the CDR3 DNA reads TGCAGCGTTGTCGTACAGGATCTACCTGAAGCTTTCTTT. Translation: CSVVVQDLPEAFF.